The 18 T cell receptor beta chains presented below share a single source sample, sequenced in a study of identical twins. TCRdb independently ran MiXCR on the 5' RACE reads; one entry per CDR3 protein. The sample records approximately 1.8 million distinct CDR3 sequences, around 29% being singletons. Sequencing input: cord blood. The receptors were gathered from a newborn girl in good health.

This clonotype was recorded a few times. The chain is built from TRBV7-6 and TRBJ2-7, with 10 bases lining up with TRBD2. V lost 0 bases, J lost 2 bases, and 10 bases stayed unmatched. Germline loops: CDR1 SGHVS, CDR2 FNYEAQ. This CDR3 is 18 amino acids long. The CDR3 coding sequence is TGTGCCAGCAGCTTAGCGGAGCTAGCGGGAGCGGGCCCCTACGAGCAGTACTTC. Its translation: CASSLAELAGAGPYEQYF.

V and J are TRBV4-2 and TRBJ1-6; D unresolved. CDR1 LGHNA and CDR2 YNFKEQ come from the germline V gene. The CDR3 consists of 16 residues. Trimming pared 1 base from V and 9 bases from J, leaving 16 bases between. The CDR3 DNA follows: TGTGCCAGCAGCCAAGTAGAGATGACCCGAATTTCACCCCTCCACTTT. It yields the protein CASSQVEMTRISPLHF.

The V call is TRBV12-3 or TRBV12-4, the J call TRBJ2-1; TRBD2 agrees at 11 bases. The junction had 6 bases not matched to a gene; V was cut back by 0 bases and J by 2 bases. CDR3 length: 18 amino acids. The CDR3 sequence is CASSLAPISGRAYNEQFF. The CDR3 DNA sequence: TGTGCCAGCAGTTTAGCGCCCATTAGCGGGAGGGCCTACAATGAGCAGTTCTTC.

In its sample, this clonotype was seen many times. This chain joins TRBV10-3 and TRBJ1-2, with D hard to call. There are 16 residues in the CDR3. V lost 4 bases and J lost 4, with 19 bases in between. CDR1 is ENHRY, CDR2 SYGVKD, per germline. In DNA form, the CDR3 reads TGTGCCATCAGTGCAGAAGGTCCCGGGAGCGGCTATGGCTACACCTTC. Its translation is CAISAEGPGSGYGYTF.

This clonotype was observed a few times. The chain recombines TRBV10-3 with TRBJ1-2; TRBD1 matches at 7 bases. Germline V CDR1 and CDR2: ENHRY, SYGVKD. This CDR3 is 13 amino acids long. V dropped 3 bases and J dropped 3; count of bases not matched to a gene: 1. The CDR3 spells CAISEGQDYGYTF. The CDR3, as DNA: TGTGCCATCAGTGAAGGACAGGACTATGGCTACACCTTC.

This clonotype has at least ten counts. J is TRBJ2-3 and V is TRBV28; TRBD2 aligns across 10 bases. Germline loops: CDR1 MDHEN, CDR2 SYDVKM. This CDR3 spans 17 amino acids. The V segment lost 6 bases and the J segment 4 bases; nucleotides outside the gene matches: 13. The CDR3 reads CASSLWGFLAGADTQYF. The CDR3 DNA sequence: TGTGCCAGCAGCCTTTGGGGATTTCTAGCGGGAGCAGATACGCAGTATTTT. Full variable domain (rest looked up from reference TRBV28 and TRBJ2-3): DVKVTQSSRYLVKRTGEKVFLECVQDMDHENMFWYRQDPGLGLRLIYFSYDVKMKEKGDIPEGYSVSREKKERFSLILESASTNQTSMYLCASSLWGFLAGADTQYFGPGTRLTVL.

This clonotype has only one observation. The rearrangement uses TRBV4-2 and TRBJ2-5; 14 bases match TRBD2. The CDR3 loop spans 17 amino acids. V lost 1 base and J lost 11; bases outside the gene matches: 12. Germline V CDR1 and CDR2: LGHNA, YNFKEQ. CDR3 coding DNA: TGTGCCAGCAGCCAAGGGACTAGCGGGAGGCCCGGGAATGAGCAGTACTTC. Residues: CASSQGTSGRPGNEQYF.

This clonotype appeared many times. CDR3 nucleotide sequence: TGTGCCAGCTCGAGGGGGCTGGGTGAGCAGTTCTTC. Protein sequence: CASSRGLGEQFF. The rearrangement links TRBV27 to TRBJ2-1; 7 nucleotides match TRBD1. The CDR3 consists of 12 residues. Germline lookup yields CDR1 MNHEY and CDR2 SMNVEV (reference sequence). The V gene end was trimmed by 8 bases and the J gene end by 9 bases; junction bases not matched to a gene: 7.

The genes are TRBV20-1 and TRBJ2-1; no clear D gene. V shed 3 bases and J shed 10 bases, with 13 bases lying between them. CDR3 length: 12 amino acids. CDR1 and CDR2 (germline): DFQATT, SNEGSKA (reference sequence). This CDR3 reads CSASSTAFEQFF. The DNA for the CDR3 is TGCAGTGCTAGCTCAACAGCGTTCGAGCAGTTCTTC.

J is TRBJ2-7 and V is TRBV4-2; 13 bases match TRBD2. CDR1 LGHNA and CDR2 YNFKEQ come from the germline V gene. The CDR3 is 21 amino acids. Trimming at V came to 0 bases and at J to 7 bases, leaving 21 bases not matched to a gene. The CDR3: CASSQDSWGQGGLAGVVEQYF. CDR3 DNA sequence: TGTGCCAGCAGCCAAGATAGTTGGGGACAGGGAGGACTAGCGGGAGTGGTTGAGCAGTACTTC.

In its sample, this clonotype was seen once. Germline and junction disagree at one end, which may indicate a read error. This chain connects TRBV20-1 to TRBJ2-1; 9 bases match TRBD2. The V gene's germline CDR1 is DFQATT and CDR2 SNEGSKA (reference sequence). The CDR3 sequence is 17 residues long. CDR3 in DNA: TGCAGTGCTAGAGATGTTAGCGGGAGACCCTCCCACAATGAGCAGTTCTTC. Protein: CSARDVSGRPSHNEQFF.

The chain joins TRBV28 to TRBJ2-4; possible D gene TRBD1, 6 bases. CDR1 MDHEN and CDR2 SYDVKM come from the germline V gene. The V gene lost 5 bases and the J gene lost 1 base, with 18 bases spanning the gap. This CDR3 is 17 amino acids long. The chain's CDR3 is CASSLQGLKTAKNIQYF. CDR3 DNA sequence: TGTGCCAGCAGTCTACAGGGATTGAAGACGGCCAAAAACATTCAGTACTTC.

V is TRBV7-6 and J is TRBJ2-3; 11 bases are shared with TRBD1. The CDR3 has 18 amino acids. Germline lookup yields CDR1 SGHVS and CDR2 FNYEAQ. Trimming removed 5 bases from V and 1 base from J; junction bases left unmatched: 11. The CDR3 spells CASSPYGQGASGTDTQYF. The CDR3 bases are TGTGCCAGCAGCCCCTACGGACAGGGGGCCTCAGGCACAGATACGCAGTATTTT.

Turning to this clonotype: At one boundary the junction diverges from the germline segment, which might be a read error. The chain carries TRBV4-2 and TRBJ2-4, with TRBD2 matching over 8 bases. The CDR3 runs 20 residues. CDR1 LGHNA and CDR2 YNFKEQ come from the germline V gene. The CDR3 spells CASSQDREGWGRQPKNIRYF. CDR3 nucleotide sequence: TGTGCCAGCAGCCAAGATCGGGAGGGTTGGGGACGTCAGCCCAAAAACATTCGGTACTTC.

This clonotype was seen a few times. This chain joins TRBV6-1 and TRBJ1-2; a weak D match, TRBD1 (6 bases). V was cut by 3 bases and J by 4 bases, with 15 bases left in between. CDR3 size: 15 residues. CDR1 is MNHNS, CDR2 SASEGT, per germline. CDR3 amino acids: CASSEWQGMGYGYTF. CDR3 coding DNA: TGTGCCAGCAGTGAGTGGCAGGGGATGGGCTATGGCTACACCTTC.

This chain links TRBV20-1 with TRBJ2-4; D remains ambiguous. TRBJ2-7 matches the DNA end more closely, so the J call is doubtful. This CDR3 contains 12 residues. CDR1 is DFQATT, CDR2 SNEGSKA, per germline (reference sequence). CDR3 loop: CSAGSLPYEQYF. The CDR3 DNA reads TGCAGTGCTGGAAGTCTCCCCTACGAGCAGTACTTC.

This clonotype was seen a handful of times. V is TRBV9 and J is TRBJ1-1, with D tentatively TRBD1 (5 bases). Germline-derived CDR1 and CDR2 are SGDLS and YYNGEE. This CDR3 spans 14 amino acids. Trimming removed 0 bases from V and 2 bases from J, with 8 bases in between. This CDR3 is CASSVGGANTEAFF. The CDR3 bases are TGTGCCAGCAGCGTAGGGGGCGCAAACACTGAAGCTTTCTTT.

The V and J genes are TRBV9 and TRBJ2-7; a weak D match, TRBD2 (5 bases). Germline CDR1 and CDR2: SGDLS and YYNGEE. CDR3 length: 12 amino acids. Between the trimmed V and J ends, which lost 1 base and 7 bases, there was a span of 9 bases. CDR3 protein: CASSVSRGEQYF. The CDR3 DNA reads as TGTGCCAGCAGCGTATCCAGAGGGGAGCAGTACTTC.